This TCR beta chain comes out of a study of OX40 agonist ivuxolimab in advanced cancers. About the research overall: Ivuxolimab, which patients received intravenously every 2 weeks, was dosed at 0.01 to 10 mg/kg. One patient with hepatocellular carcinoma and two with cutaneous melanoma, three in all, had partial responses. General observations from the study: More expanded clones were seen, on average, in CD8+ T cells than in CD4+.

Blood was sampled at baseline, cycle 4 day 1, and cycle 7 day 1. As concerns this clone: The antigen remains undetermined.

Trimming took 6 bases from V and 4 from J, leaving 15 bases between them. This CDR3 comprises 14 residues. The V gene's germline CDR1 is MDHEN and CDR2 SYDVKM. Profiling relied on immunoSEQ multiplex PCR, and the TCRdb table lists in-frame clones only, not all of them. The sample shows tens of thousands of clones, approximately 90% of them seen only once. This sequence joins TRBV28 and TRBJ2-5, with TRBD1 as a possible D gene (6 bases). The clonotype was recovered from an adult with an advanced solid tumor such as melanoma, head and neck, liver or kidney cancer. The sequences come from CD4+ or CD8+ T cells sorted from blood, collected in a trial of the OX40 agonist ivuxolimab. CDR3 bases: TGTGCCAGCAGCCTAACAGGGCTCGGAGAGACCCAGTACTTC. It yields the protein CASSLTGLGETQYF. Filled out from reference TRBV28 and TRBJ2-5, the complete variable domain reads DVKVTQSSRYLVKRTGEKVFLECVQDMDHENMFWYRQDPGLGLRLIYFSYDVKMKEKGDIPEGYSVSREKKERFSLILESASTNQTSMYLCASSLTGLGETQYFGPGTRLLVL.